This entry is about one TCR beta chain. The target antigen is unknown. The data originate from a study of beta chain features in type 1 diabetes. Study-wide results and caveats: For Type 1 diabetes patients, all four CD4+ subsets carried TCRB CDR3s that were moderately but significantly shorter.

Germline V gene lookup returns CDR1 SGHTA and CDR2 FQGTGA. Trimming removed 2 bases at V and 4 bases at J, with 20 bases between. The CDR3 has 17 amino acids. The entirety of the isolated RNA underwent reverse transcription, so expressed TCRB transcripts were sequenced. TCRdb's table, derived via immunoSEQ multiplex PCR, lists solely in-frame clones and lacks some. The top ten clones hold roughly 0.017% of a sample with over 200,000 clones, 11% of them seen once. Sequencing input: naive CD4+ T cells from blood. The V call is TRBV7-3, the J call TRBJ2-5; possible D gene TRBD2, 7 bases. This TCR was recovered from a man aged 25-45 years with type 1 diabetes. The chain's CDR3 is CASSLGRGGGQVETQYF. The CDR3, as DNA: TGTGCCAGCAGCTTAGGGCGTGGGGGGGGCCAGGTAGAGACCCAGTACTTC.